The present TCR beta chain was sequenced within a study of T-cell memory formation after mild COVID-19. Study-level points and caveats: Clones that shrank (day 15 to 85) were balanced CD4/CD8, whereas later expanders leaned CD4+. Some responding clones appeared in pre-infection memory, suggesting cross-reactive memory joined.

Per the germline V gene, CDR1 is SGHDT and CDR2 is YYEEEE. This CDR3 contains 15 residues. The germline V and J ends were trimmed by 4 bases and 4 bases, with 15 bases remaining between them. TCRdb re-analysed the 5' RACE reads in MiXCR, keeping a single row per CDR3 protein. The sample records fewer than 700,000 distinct CDR3 sequences, more than 15% being singletons. This clonotype came up a few times. Its antigen remains unidentified. The clonotype comes from an adult woman who had mild COVID-19 (a few samples of this study predate the infection). Cell type and time point are not known. Material for sequencing was PBMCs or a T cell subset sorted from them (not recorded which). The chain couples TRBV5-6 to TRBJ2-1; TRBD1 might be the D (6 bases). The CDR3 reads CASSQGQINYNEQFF. CDR3 DNA: TGTGCCAGCAGCCAGGGACAAATTAATTACAATGAGCAGTTCTTC.